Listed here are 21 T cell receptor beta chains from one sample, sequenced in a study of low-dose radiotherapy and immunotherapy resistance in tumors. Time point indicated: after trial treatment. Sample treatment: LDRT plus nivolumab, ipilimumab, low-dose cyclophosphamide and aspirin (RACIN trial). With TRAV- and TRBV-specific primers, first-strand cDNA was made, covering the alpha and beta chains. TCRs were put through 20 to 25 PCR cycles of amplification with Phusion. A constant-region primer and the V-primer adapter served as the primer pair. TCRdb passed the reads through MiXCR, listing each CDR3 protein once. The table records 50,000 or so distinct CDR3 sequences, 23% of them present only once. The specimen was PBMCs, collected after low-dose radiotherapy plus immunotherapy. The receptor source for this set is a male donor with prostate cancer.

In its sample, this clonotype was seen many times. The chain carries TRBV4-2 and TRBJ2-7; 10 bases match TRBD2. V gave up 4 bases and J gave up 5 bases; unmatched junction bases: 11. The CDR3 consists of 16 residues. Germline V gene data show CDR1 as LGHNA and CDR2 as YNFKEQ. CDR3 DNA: TGTGCCAGCAGCCGCGGGGCTAGCGGGGGAGAAAACGAGCAGTACTTC. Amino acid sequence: CASSRGASGGENEQYF.

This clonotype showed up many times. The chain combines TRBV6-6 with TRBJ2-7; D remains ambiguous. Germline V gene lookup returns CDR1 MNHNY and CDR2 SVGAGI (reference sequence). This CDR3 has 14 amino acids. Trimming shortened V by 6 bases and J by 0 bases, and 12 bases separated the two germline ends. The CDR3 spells CASSRGGYSYEQYF. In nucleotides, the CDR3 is TGTGCCAGCAGCCGCGGTGGTTACTCCTACGAGCAGTACTTC.

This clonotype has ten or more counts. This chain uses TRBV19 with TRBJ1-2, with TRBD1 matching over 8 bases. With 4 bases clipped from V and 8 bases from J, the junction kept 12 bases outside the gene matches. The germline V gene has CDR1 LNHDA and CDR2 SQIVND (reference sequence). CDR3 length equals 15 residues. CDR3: CASSTSGTGSFGYTF. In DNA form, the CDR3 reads TGTGCCAGTAGTACCTCCGGGACAGGTTCTTTCGGCTACACCTTC.

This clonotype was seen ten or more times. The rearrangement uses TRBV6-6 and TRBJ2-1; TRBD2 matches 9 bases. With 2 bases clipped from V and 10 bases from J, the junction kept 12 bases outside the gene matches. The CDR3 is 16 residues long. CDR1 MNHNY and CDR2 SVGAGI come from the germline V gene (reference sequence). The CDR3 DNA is TGTGCCAGCAGTTACCCCATAGCGGGAGTTGGGGGCGAGCAGTTCTTC. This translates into CASSYPIAGVGGEQFF.

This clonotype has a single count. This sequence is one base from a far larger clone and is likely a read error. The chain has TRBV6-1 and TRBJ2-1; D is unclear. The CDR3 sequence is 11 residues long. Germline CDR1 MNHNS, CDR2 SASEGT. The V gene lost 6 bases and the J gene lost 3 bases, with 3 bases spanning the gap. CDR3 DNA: TGTGCCAGCAGAATCTACAATGAGCAGTTCTTC. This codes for CASRIYNEQFF.

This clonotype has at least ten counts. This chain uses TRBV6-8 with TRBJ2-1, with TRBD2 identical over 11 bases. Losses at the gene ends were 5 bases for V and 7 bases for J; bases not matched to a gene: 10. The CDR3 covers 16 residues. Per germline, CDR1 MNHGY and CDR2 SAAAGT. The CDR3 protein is CASSRPTSGIGNEQFF. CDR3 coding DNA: TGTGCCAGCAGTCGCCCGACTAGCGGGATAGGAAATGAGCAGTTCTTC.

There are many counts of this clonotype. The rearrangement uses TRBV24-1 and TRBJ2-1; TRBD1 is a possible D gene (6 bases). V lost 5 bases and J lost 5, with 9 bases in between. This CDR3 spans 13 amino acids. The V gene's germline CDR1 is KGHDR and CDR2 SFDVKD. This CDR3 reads CATSGPGDNEQFF. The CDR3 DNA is TGTGCCACCAGTGGGCCAGGGGACAATGAGCAGTTCTTC.

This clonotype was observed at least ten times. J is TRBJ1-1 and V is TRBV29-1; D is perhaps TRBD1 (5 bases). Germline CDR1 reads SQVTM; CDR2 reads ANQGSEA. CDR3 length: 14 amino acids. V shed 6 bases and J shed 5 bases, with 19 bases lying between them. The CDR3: CSVGQGTRTTEAFF. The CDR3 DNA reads TGCAGCGTGGGGCAGGGAACGCGTACGACTGAAGCTTTCTTT.

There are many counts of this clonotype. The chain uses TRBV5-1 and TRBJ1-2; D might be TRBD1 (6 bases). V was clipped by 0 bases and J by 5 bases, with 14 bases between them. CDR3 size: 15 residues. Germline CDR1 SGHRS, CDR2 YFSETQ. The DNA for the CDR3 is TGCGCCAGCAGCTTGGAGTCCTCCAGGGGTTATGGCTACACCTTC. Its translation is CASSLESSRGYGYTF.

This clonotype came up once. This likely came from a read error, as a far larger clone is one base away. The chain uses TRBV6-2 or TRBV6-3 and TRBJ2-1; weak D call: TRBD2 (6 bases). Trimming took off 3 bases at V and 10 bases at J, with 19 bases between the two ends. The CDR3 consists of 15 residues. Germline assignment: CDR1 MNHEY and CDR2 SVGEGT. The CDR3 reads CASSYGGTGSYEQFF. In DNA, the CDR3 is TGTGCCAGCAGTTATGGCGGGACGGGCTCCTACGAGCAGTTCTTC.

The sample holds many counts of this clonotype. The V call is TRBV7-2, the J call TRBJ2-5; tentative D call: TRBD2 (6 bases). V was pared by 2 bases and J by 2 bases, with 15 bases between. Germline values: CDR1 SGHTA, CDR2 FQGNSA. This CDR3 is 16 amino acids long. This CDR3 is CASSLSGLATQETQYF. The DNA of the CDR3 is TGTGCCAGCAGCTTATCGGGGCTAGCGACACAAGAGACCCAGTACTTC.

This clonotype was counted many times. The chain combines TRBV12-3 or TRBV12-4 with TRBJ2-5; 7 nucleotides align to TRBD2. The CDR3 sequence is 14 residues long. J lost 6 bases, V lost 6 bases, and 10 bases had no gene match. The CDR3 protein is CASRRGRGVKTQYF. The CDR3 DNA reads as TGTGCCAGCAGGAGAGGCCGGGGGGTAAAGACCCAGTACTTC.

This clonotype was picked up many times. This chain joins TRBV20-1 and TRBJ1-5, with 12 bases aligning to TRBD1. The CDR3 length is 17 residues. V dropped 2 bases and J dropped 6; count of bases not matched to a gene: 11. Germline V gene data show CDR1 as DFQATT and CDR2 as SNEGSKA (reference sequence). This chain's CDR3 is CSARNPGQGAAAQPQHF. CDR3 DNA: TGCAGTGCTAGAAACCCGGGACAGGGGGCAGCGGCTCAGCCCCAGCATTTT.

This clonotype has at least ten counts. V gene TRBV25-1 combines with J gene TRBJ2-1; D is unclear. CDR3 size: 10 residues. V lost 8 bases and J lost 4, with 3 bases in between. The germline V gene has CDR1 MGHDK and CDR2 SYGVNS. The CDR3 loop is CASGYNEQFF. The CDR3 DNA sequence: TGTGCCAGCGGGTACAATGAGCAGTTCTTC.

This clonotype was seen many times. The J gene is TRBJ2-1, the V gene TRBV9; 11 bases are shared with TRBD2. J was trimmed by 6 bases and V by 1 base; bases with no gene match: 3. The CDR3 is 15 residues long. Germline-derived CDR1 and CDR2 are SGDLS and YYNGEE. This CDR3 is CASSVPGLAANEQFF. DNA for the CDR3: TGTGCCAGCAGCGTACCGGGACTAGCGGCCAATGAGCAGTTCTTC.

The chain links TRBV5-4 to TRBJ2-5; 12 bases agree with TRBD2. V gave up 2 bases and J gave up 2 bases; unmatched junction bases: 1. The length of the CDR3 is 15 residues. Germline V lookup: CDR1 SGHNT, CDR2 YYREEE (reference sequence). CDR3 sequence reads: CASSFLAGGQETQYF. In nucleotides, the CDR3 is TGTGCCAGCAGCTTTCTAGCGGGGGGGCAAGAGACCCAGTACTTC.

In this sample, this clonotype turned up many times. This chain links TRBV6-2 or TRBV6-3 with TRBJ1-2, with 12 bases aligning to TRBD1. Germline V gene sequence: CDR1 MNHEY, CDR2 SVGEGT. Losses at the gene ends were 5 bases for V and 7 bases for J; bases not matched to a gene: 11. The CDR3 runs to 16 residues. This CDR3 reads CASSALPGQGARGYTF. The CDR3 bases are TGTGCCAGCAGTGCCCTACCGGGACAGGGGGCTCGTGGCTACACCTTC.

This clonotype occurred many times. The CDR3 here is CASSPGLAGGPETQYF. For the CDR3, the DNA is TGTGCCAGCAGCCCTGGACTAGCGGGGGGGCCGGAGACCCAGTACTTC. V gene TRBV4-2 combines with J gene TRBJ2-5, with 15 nucleotides matching TRBD2. The CDR3 contains 16 residues. Germline V gene sequence: CDR1 LGHNA, CDR2 YNFKEQ. Trimming at V came to 4 bases and at J to 5 bases, leaving 5 bases not matched to a gene.

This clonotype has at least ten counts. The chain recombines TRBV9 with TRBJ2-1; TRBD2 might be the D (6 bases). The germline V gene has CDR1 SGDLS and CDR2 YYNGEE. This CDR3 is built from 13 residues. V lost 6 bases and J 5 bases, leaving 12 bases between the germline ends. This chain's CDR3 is CASTSEGHNEQFF. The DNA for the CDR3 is TGTGCCAGCACCTCGGAGGGGCACAATGAGCAGTTCTTC. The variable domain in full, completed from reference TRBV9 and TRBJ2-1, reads DSGVTQTPKHLITATGQRVTLRCSPRSGDLSVYWYQQSLDQGLQFLIQYYNGEERAKGNILERFSAQQFPDLHSELNLSSLELGDSALYFCASTSEGHNEQFFGPGTRLTVL.

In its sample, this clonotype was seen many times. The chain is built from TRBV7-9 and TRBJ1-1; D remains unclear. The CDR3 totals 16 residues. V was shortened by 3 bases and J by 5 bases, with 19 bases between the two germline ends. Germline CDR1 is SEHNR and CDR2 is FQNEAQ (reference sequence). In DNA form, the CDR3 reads TGTGCCAGCAGCTTGCCCTTAGTTGGAACGAGAACTGAAGCTTTCTTT. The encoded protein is CASSLPLVGTRTEAFF. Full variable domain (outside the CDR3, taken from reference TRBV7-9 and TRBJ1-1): DTGVSQNPRHKITKRGQNVTFRCDPISEHNRLYWYRQTLGQGPEFLTYFQNEAQLEKSRLLSDRFSAERPKGSFSTLEIQRTEQGDSAMYLCASSLPLVGTRTEAFFGQGTRLTVV.

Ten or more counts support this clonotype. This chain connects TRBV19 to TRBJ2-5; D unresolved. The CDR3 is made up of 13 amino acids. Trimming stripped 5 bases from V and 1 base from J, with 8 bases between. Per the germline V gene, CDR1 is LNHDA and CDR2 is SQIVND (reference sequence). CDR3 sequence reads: CASSVTFQETQYF. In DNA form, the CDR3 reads TGTGCCAGTAGTGTAACATTCCAAGAGACCCAGTACTTC.